This T cell receptor beta chain was sequenced in a study of beta chain features in type 1 diabetes. Whole-study findings and limits: Among all four CD4+ subsets, Type 1 diabetes patients had TCRB CDR3s that were moderately but significantly shorter.

As every portion of the isolated RNA was reverse transcribed, the sequencing read expressed TCRB transcripts. Produced via immunoSEQ multiplex PCR; TCRdb's table is partial and in-frame only. Here the sample spans approximately 730,000 clones, 10% to 15% being singletons. The V gene's germline CDR1 is SQVTM and CDR2 ANQGSEA. The CDR3 covers 12 residues. Trimming removed 4 bases from V and 1 base from J, with 7 bases in between. There are a few counts of this clone. Its antigen is unidentified. Different DNA sequences within this sample yield the same CDR3. This sequence was found in a young man with type 1 diabetes. The chain combines TRBV29-1 with TRBJ2-5; no reliable D call. What was sequenced was naive CD4+ T cells from blood. CDR3: CSVAQLQETQYF. The CDR3 nucleotides read TGCAGCGTTGCTCAACTCCAAGAGACCCAGTACTTC.